This is a list of T cell receptor beta chains from one sample in a study of T cell responses to AZD1222 COVID-19 vaccine. Produced via immunoSEQ multiplex PCR; TCRdb's table is partial and in-frame only. This sample has 120,000 to 150,000 clones, with around 89% found just once. The sequencing used peripheral blood, collected on day 0 of MenACWY control vaccination. Source of these receptors: an adult in good health. Each CDR3 is given with its conserved first and last residue. Each record gives: J gene, V gene, CDR3 protein.

j_call: TRBJ2-1
v_call: TRBV5-1
cdr3_aa: CASSLSGTSFNEQFF

j_call: TRBJ2-7
v_call: TRBV10-3
cdr3_aa: CAISHEAGVTYEQYF

j_call: TRBJ2-7
v_call: TRBV6-2/TRBV6-3
cdr3_aa: CASSYSMVAGAYEQYF

j_call: TRBJ2-1
v_call: TRBV6-2/TRBV6-3
cdr3_aa: CASSYRDHNEQFF

j_call: TRBJ2-6
v_call: TRBV14
cdr3_aa: CASSPGGRSGANVLTF

j_call: TRBJ2-2
v_call: TRBV7-3
cdr3_aa: CASSAMSAINTGELFF

j_call: TRBJ2-1
v_call: TRBV28
cdr3_aa: CASREGGRAYNEQFF

j_call: TRBJ1-3
v_call: TRBV11-1
cdr3_aa: CASSLRSSGNTIYF

j_call: TRBJ1-1
v_call: TRBV20-1
cdr3_aa: CSASRTGNTEAFF

j_call: TRBJ1-5
v_call: TRBV19
cdr3_aa: CASSVTSNQPQHF

j_call: TRBJ2-5
v_call: TRBV14
cdr3_aa: CASSPGVTSGEETQYF

j_call: TRBJ2-1
v_call: TRBV4-2
cdr3_aa: CASSDRGVTQMNEQFF

j_call: TRBJ2-5
v_call: TRBV15
cdr3_aa: CATGIAGGWGETQYF

j_call: TRBJ2-3
v_call: TRBV29-1
cdr3_aa: CSVDSSTDTQYF

j_call: TRBJ1-2
v_call: TRBV14
cdr3_aa: CASSQNLIYGYTF

j_call: TRBJ2-7
v_call: TRBV4-1
cdr3_aa: CASSQSPGQSTYEQYF

j_call: TRBJ1-2
v_call: TRBV21-1
cdr3_aa: CASPQQDYGYTF

j_call: TRBJ1-1
v_call: TRBV3-1/TRBV3-2
cdr3_aa: CASSKRSSGETEAFF

j_call: TRBJ2-7
v_call: TRBV7-2
cdr3_aa: CASSPPWSPYEQYF

j_call: TRBJ1-2
v_call: TRBV6-5
cdr3_aa: CASSYGGGRGYGYTF

j_call: TRBJ1-5
v_call: TRBV28
cdr3_aa: CASSPPGNQPQHF

j_call: TRBJ1-4
v_call: TRBV7-9
cdr3_aa: CASSLEVNEKLFF

j_call: TRBJ2-1
v_call: TRBV5-4
cdr3_aa: CASSLTSEMNEQFF

j_call: TRBJ2-5
v_call: TRBV7-2
cdr3_aa: CASSKRRGPQETQYF

j_call: TRBJ2-2
v_call: TRBV5-8
cdr3_aa: CASNRVSGELFF

j_call: TRBJ1-3
v_call: TRBV6-5
cdr3_aa: CASSYGIGDSGNTIYF

j_call: TRBJ2-5
v_call: TRBV28
cdr3_aa: CASSPMGPQETQYF

j_call: TRBJ1-4
v_call: TRBV7-2
cdr3_aa: CASSPGGGGSEKLFF

j_call: TRBJ1-5
v_call: TRBV7-9
cdr3_aa: CASSLFVGALDRSNQPQHF

j_call: TRBJ2-3
v_call: TRBV5-4
cdr3_aa: CASSDGTSALGDTQYF

j_call: TRBJ1-1
v_call: TRBV7-9
cdr3_aa: CASSLAHQNTEAFF

j_call: TRBJ2-2
v_call: TRBV18
cdr3_aa: CASSPRQANTGELFF

j_call: TRBJ2-7
v_call: TRBV6-5
cdr3_aa: CASSSDNNPYEQYF

j_call: TRBJ2-1
v_call: TRBV6-4
cdr3_aa: CASSDQASSYNEQFF

j_call: TRBJ1-1
v_call: TRBV5-4
cdr3_aa: CASSFGTGNTEAFF

j_call: TRBJ1-4
v_call: TRBV19
cdr3_aa: CASILGPGKGEKLFF

j_call: TRBJ2-5
v_call: TRBV5-1
cdr3_aa: CASSLGPTGSVQETQYF

j_call: TRBJ2-1
v_call: TRBV7-9
cdr3_aa: CASSRPGLAGNEQFF

j_call: TRBJ2-2
v_call: TRBV5-1
cdr3_aa: CASSDRDRGPGELFF

j_call: TRBJ1-2
v_call: TRBV11-3
cdr3_aa: CASSLGRGQTGYTF

j_call: TRBJ1-3
v_call: TRBV25-1
cdr3_aa: CASSPWDSGNTIYF

j_call: TRBJ1-6
v_call: TRBV6-6
cdr3_aa: CASSPDPYNSPLHF

j_call: TRBJ2-7
v_call: TRBV5-5
cdr3_aa: CASSTIPGQGAGRTYEQYF

j_call: TRBJ2-1
v_call: TRBV27
cdr3_aa: CASSSPSGRVDEQFF

j_call: TRBJ1-1
v_call: TRBV2
cdr3_aa: CASNAGTWIAEAFF

j_call: TRBJ1-1
v_call: TRBV2
cdr3_aa: CASSDRGGEAFF

j_call: TRBJ2-1
v_call: TRBV7-6
cdr3_aa: CASNQQGALDEQFF

j_call: TRBJ1-1
v_call: TRBV27
cdr3_aa: CASSLGGPEAFF

j_call: TRBJ1-5
v_call: TRBV3-1/TRBV3-2
cdr3_aa: CASSVDRDQPQHF